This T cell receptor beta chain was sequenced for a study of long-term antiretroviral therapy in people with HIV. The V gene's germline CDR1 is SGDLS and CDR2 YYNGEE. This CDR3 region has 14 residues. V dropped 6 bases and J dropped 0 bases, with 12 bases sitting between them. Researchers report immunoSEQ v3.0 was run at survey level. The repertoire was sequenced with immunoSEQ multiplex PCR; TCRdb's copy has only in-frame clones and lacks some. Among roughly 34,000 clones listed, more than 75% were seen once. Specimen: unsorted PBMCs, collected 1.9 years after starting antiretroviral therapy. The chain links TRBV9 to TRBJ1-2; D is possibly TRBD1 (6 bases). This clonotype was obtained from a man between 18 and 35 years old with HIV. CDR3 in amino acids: CASTPDRTNYGYTF. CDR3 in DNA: TGTGCCAGCACCCCGGACAGAACTAACTATGGCTACACCTTC.